These 22 T cell receptor beta chains came from one sample sequenced in a study of blood T cell repertoires in COVID-19. Assay used: immunoSEQ multiplex PCR; TCRdb lists only in-frame clones, some missing. The sample includes tens of thousands of clones, around 90% of them seen just once. The source material was peripheral blood. These receptors were collected from a male donor with acute or convalescent COVID-19.

This clone was counted a few times. This chain uses TRBV2 with TRBJ2-3; 8 bases are shared with TRBD1. This CDR3 is 14 amino acids long. From germline, CDR1 is SNHLY and CDR2 FYNNEI. The junction had 5 bases not matched to a gene; V was cut back by 5 bases and J by 4 bases. CDR3 region: CASSPGQASDTQYF. In DNA form, the CDR3 reads TGTGCCAGCAGTCCGGGACAGGCATCAGATACGCAGTATTTT.

The chain recombines TRBV19 with TRBJ1-1; D not certain. V was trimmed by 4 bases and J by 1 base, leaving 7 bases between them. Germline CDR1 LNHDA, CDR2 SQIVND (reference sequence). CDR3 length: 13 residues. CDR3 bases: TGTGCCAGTAGTACAACACCGAACACTGAAGCTTTCTTT. This encodes CASSTTPNTEAFF.

This sequence joins TRBV24-1 and TRBJ2-7, with D possibly being TRBD1 (5 bases). CDR1 and CDR2 (germline): KGHDR, SFDVKD. V gave up 4 bases and J gave up 3 bases, with 15 bases separating them. The CDR3 runs to 15 residues. As DNA, the CDR3 is TGTGCCACCAGTGACCCGAAGACAGCCCTCTACGAGCAGTACTTC. Translation: CATSDPKTALYEQYF.

This clone showed up just a few times. The gene calls are TRBV7-2 and TRBJ2-5; D is perhaps TRBD1 (8 bases). CDR3 size: 15 residues. CDR1 is SGHTA and CDR2 is FQGNSA in the germline V gene. V gave up 1 base and J gave up 1 base, with 10 bases separating them. CDR3 DNA sequence: TGTGCCAGCAGCTTAGACAGGGGGGGCCAAGAGACCCAGTACTTC. Its protein product is CASSLDRGGQETQYF.

This rearrangement joins TRBV5-1 to TRBJ1-1, with D hard to call. Germline V gene lookup returns CDR1 SGHRS and CDR2 YFSETQ. V lost 4 bases and J 1 base, leaving 11 bases between the germline ends. The CDR3 spans 14 residues. The CDR3 region is CASSRLSKNTEAFF. The DNA of the CDR3 is TGCGCCAGCAGCCGACTATCGAAGAACACTGAAGCTTTCTTT.

This clone was found once. The chain combines TRBV18 with TRBJ2-1; possibly TRBD2 for D (6 bases). This CDR3 has 13 residues. The germline gives CDR1 KGHSH, CDR2 LQKENI. Trimming pared 0 bases from V and 10 bases from J, leaving 10 bases between. DNA of the CDR3: TGTGCCAGCTCACCACCTAGCGGTACGGAGCAGTTCTTC. Its protein product is CASSPPSGTEQFF. The full variable domain, in which reference TRBV18 and TRBJ2-1 provide the parts outside the CDR3, is NAGVMQNPRHLVRRRGQEARLRCSPMKGHSHVYWYRQLPEEGLKFMVYLQKENIIDESGMPKERFSAEFPKEGPSILRIQQVVRGDSAAYFCASSPPSGTEQFFGPGTRLTVL.

The chain recombines TRBV5-1 with TRBJ2-3; TRBD1 matches 9 bases. This CDR3 region has 15 residues. Germline trimming cut 0 bases from V and 4 bases from J; bases unmatched to any gene: 3. Germline assignment: CDR1 SGHRS and CDR2 YFSETQ. Written as DNA, the CDR3 is TGCGCCAGCAGCTTGGAATGGACAGGGGCAGATACGCAGTATTTT. This sequence encodes CASSLEWTGADTQYF.

The chain has TRBV6-4 and TRBJ1-5; 8 bases are shared with TRBD1. CDR3 size: 15 residues. CDR1 MRHNA and CDR2 SNTAGT come from the germline V gene. J lost 5 bases, V lost 4 bases, and 7 bases had no gene match. As DNA, the CDR3 is TGTGCCAGCAGTGCTACAGGGGGAAAATATCAGCCCCAGCATTTT. Translation gives CASSATGGKYQPQHF.

The rearrangement joins TRBV9 to TRBJ2-3; a possible D gene is TRBD2 (6 bases). V was clipped by 3 bases and J by 2 bases, with 16 bases between them. Germline V lookup: CDR1 SGDLS, CDR2 YYNGEE. The CDR3 sequence is 16 residues long. The CDR3 DNA follows: TGTGCCAGCAGCGGCAGGGAGGCGCAGTACACAGATACGCAGTATTTT. This encodes CASSGREAQYTDTQYF.

This chain uses TRBV28 with TRBJ1-1; 7 bases are shared with TRBD1. V lost 6 bases, J lost 10 bases, and 5 bases stayed unmatched. The CDR3 runs to 11 residues. In germline, CDR1 is MDHEN, CDR2 SYDVKM. The CDR3 nucleotides are TGTGCCAGCAGGGGGACAGCGGGAGCTTTCTTT. It is translated as CASRGTAGAFF.

The rearrangement uses TRBV27 and TRBJ1-1; perhaps TRBD1 as D (6 bases). This CDR3 is 16 amino acids long. Germline lookup yields CDR1 MNHEY and CDR2 SMNVEV (reference sequence). V gave up 5 bases and J gave up 5 bases, with 21 bases separating them. The CDR3 loop is CASSPLQGTTGTEAFF. The CDR3, as DNA: TGTGCCAGCAGTCCATTGCAGGGGACGACTGGGACTGAAGCTTTCTTT.

The chain joins TRBV7-6 to TRBJ2-3, with 8 positions matching TRBD1. The germline gives CDR1 SGHVS, CDR2 FNYEAQ. The CDR3 covers 17 residues. Unmatched junction bases numbered 11, after V lost 2 bases and J lost 4 bases. CDR3: CASSLIAGGLLADTQYF. The CDR3 bases are TGTGCCAGCAGCTTAATCGCAGGGGGCCTTTTGGCAGATACGCAGTATTTT.

The gene calls are TRBV28 and TRBJ1-5; TRBD1 matches 7 bases. The CDR3 consists of 14 residues. After removal of 7 bases from V and 11 bases from J, the junction contained 14 bases not matched to a gene. Germline V CDR1 and CDR2: MDHEN, SYDVKM. The CDR3 sequence is CASISGQGEGAQHF. For the CDR3, the DNA is TGTGCCAGCATATCCGGCCAGGGGGAAGGGGCCCAGCATTTT. The variable domain in full, completed from reference TRBV28 and TRBJ1-5, reads DVKVTQSSRYLVKRTGEKVFLECVQDMDHENMFWYRQDPGLGLRLIYFSYDVKMKEKGDIPEGYSVSREKKERFSLILESASTNQTSMYLCASISGQGEGAQHFGDGTRLSIL.

This chain connects TRBV5-1 to TRBJ2-7; D may be TRBD2 (5 bases). Deletions cut 0 bases from V and 1 base from J, with 11 bases between. Germline V CDR1 and CDR2: SGHRS, YFSETQ. This CDR3 has 15 amino acids. DNA for the CDR3: TGCGCCAGCAGCTTGGGAGGGCAGGTATCCTACGAGCAGTACTTC. Protein: CASSLGGQVSYEQYF.

The chain has TRBV20-1 and TRBJ1-6; no clear D gene. There are 11 residues in the CDR3. From germline, CDR1 is DFQATT and CDR2 SNEGSKA (reference sequence). V lost 1 base, J lost 14 bases, and 9 bases lay in between. This CDR3 is CSARVLQALHF. The CDR3 nucleotides are TGCAGTGCTAGAGTTCTCCAGGCCCTCCACTTT.

The chain links TRBV9 to TRBJ1-3; tentatively, D is TRBD1 (6 bases). Between the trimmed V and J ends, which lost 6 bases and 4 bases, there was a span of 11 bases. CDR3 length equals 13 residues. In germline, CDR1 is SGDLS, CDR2 YYNGEE. CDR3: CASNSGTGNTIYF. The DNA for the CDR3 is TGTGCCAGCAACTCCGGGACAGGAAACACCATATATTTT.

The chain joins TRBV10-3 to TRBJ2-3, with TRBD2 identical over 11 bases. The CDR3 covers 14 residues. From germline, CDR1 is ENHRY and CDR2 SYGVKD. V shed 9 bases and J 6 bases; nucleotides not matched to a gene: 8. CDR3 nucleotides: TGTGCCATAACTAGCGGGGGTGACCGGGATACGCAGTATTTT. Protein: CAITSGGDRDTQYF.

J is TRBJ2-7 and V is TRBV6-1; possible D gene TRBD1, 6 bases. CDR3 size: 15 residues. Germline V gene sequence: CDR1 MNHNS, CDR2 SASEGT. Trimming stripped 2 bases from V and 0 bases from J, with 11 bases between. CDR3 nucleotides: TGTGCCAGCAGTGAACAGGGGAAATCCTCCTACGAGCAGTACTTC. Residues: CASSEQGKSSYEQYF.

V gene TRBV7-9 combines with J gene TRBJ1-3; D possibly corresponds to TRBD1 (5 bases). Germline assignment: CDR1 SEHNR and CDR2 FQNEAQ (reference sequence). Trimming pared 2 bases from V and 0 bases from J, leaving 8 bases between. This CDR3 is 15 amino acids long. The CDR3 DNA reads as TGTGCCAGCAGCTTACGGGGGACCTCTGGAAACACCATATATTTT. This translates into CASSLRGTSGNTIYF.

The rearrangement uses TRBV9 and TRBJ2-5; tentatively, D is TRBD1 (5 bases). Germline-derived CDR1 and CDR2 are SGDLS and YYNGEE. CDR3 length equals 14 residues. V lost 1 base to trimming and J lost 1 base, with 8 bases between them. The CDR3 nucleotides read TGTGCCAGCAGCGTACCAGGGATCCAAGAGACCCAGTACTTC. Its translation: CASSVPGIQETQYF.

V gene TRBV6-5 combines with J gene TRBJ2-3; possible D gene TRBD1, 6 bases. Germline CDR1 MNHEY, CDR2 SVGAGI. This CDR3 region has 15 residues. V lost 5 bases to trimming and J lost 2 bases, with 14 bases between them. The CDR3 sequence is CASSTLGQITDTQYF. Here the CDR3 DNA reads TGTGCCAGCAGTACCTTGGGACAAATCACAGATACGCAGTATTTT.

The rearrangement joins TRBV19 to TRBJ2-6; unclear D gene. V was cut by 3 bases and J by 3 bases, with 6 bases left in between. The CDR3 contains 14 residues. Germline assignment: CDR1 LNHDA and CDR2 SQIVND (reference sequence). CDR3 nucleotides: TGTGCCAGTAGTATCTCCCTTGGGGCCAACGTCCTGACTTTC. Translation gives CASSISLGANVLTF.